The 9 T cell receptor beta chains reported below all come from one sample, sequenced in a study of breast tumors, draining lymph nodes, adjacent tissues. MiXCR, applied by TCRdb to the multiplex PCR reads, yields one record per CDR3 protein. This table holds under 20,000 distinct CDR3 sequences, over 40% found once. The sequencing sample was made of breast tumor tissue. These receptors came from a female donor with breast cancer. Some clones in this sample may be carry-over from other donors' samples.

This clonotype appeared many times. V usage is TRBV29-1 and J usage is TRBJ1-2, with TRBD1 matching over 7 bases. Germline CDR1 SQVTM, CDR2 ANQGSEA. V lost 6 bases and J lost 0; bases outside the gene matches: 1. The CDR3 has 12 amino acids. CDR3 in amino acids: CSVQGANYGYTF. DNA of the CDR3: TGCAGCGTGCAGGGGGCTAACTATGGCTACACCTTC.

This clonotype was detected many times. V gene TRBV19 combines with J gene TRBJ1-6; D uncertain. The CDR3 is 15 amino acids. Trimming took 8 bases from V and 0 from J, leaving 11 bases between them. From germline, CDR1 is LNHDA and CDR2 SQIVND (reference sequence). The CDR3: CASGGESSYNSPLHF. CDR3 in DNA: TGTGCCAGTGGAGGTGAGAGCTCCTATAATTCACCCCTCCACTTT.

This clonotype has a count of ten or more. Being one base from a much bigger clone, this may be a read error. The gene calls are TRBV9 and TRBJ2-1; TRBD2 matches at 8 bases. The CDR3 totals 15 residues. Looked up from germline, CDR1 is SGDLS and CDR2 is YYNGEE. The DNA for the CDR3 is TGTGCCAGCAGCGGTAGCGGGATTTCCTACAATGAGCCGTTCTTC. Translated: CASSGSGISYNEPFF. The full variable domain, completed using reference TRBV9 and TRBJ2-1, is DSGVTQTPKHLITATGQRVTLRCSPRSGDLSVYWYQQSLDQGLQFLIQYYNGEERAKGNILERFSAQQFPDLHSELNLSSLELGDSALYFCASSGSGISYNEPFFGPGTRLTVL.

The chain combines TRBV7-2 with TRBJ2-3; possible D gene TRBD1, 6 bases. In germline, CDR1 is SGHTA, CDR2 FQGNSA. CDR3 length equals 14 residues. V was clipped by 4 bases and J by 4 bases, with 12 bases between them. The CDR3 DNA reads TGTGCCAGCAGCTACCTAGGGGGAGCAGATACGCAGTATTTT. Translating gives CASSYLGGADTQYF.

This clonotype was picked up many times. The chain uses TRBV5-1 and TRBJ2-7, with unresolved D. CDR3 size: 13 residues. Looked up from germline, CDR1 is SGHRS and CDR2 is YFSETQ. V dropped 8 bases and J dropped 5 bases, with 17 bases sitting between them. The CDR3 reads CASSGVIRDEQYF. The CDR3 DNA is TGCGCCAGTTCGGGCGTAATAAGGGACGAGCAGTACTTC.

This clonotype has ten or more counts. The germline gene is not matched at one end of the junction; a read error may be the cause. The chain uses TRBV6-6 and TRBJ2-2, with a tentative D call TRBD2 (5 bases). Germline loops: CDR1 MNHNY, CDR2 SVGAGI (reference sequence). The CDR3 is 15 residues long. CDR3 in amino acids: CASSHSSSQTGELFF. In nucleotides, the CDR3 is TGTGCCAGCAGTCACTCATCTAGCCAGACCGGGGAGCTGTTTTTT.

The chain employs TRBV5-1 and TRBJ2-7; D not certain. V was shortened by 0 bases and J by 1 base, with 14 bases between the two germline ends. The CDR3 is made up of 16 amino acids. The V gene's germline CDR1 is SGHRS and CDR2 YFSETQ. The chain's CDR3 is CASSLAAGVGSYEQYF. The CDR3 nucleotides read TGCGCCAGCAGCTTGGCCGCTGGGGTAGGTTCCTACGAGCAGTACTTC.

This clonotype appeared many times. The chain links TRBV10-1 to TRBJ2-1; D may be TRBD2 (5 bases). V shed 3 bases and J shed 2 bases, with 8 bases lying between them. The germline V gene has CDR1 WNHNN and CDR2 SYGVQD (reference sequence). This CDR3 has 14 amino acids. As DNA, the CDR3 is TGCGCCAGCAGTGATTCCGGGACCTACAATGAGCAGTTCTTC. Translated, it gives CASSDSGTYNEQFF.

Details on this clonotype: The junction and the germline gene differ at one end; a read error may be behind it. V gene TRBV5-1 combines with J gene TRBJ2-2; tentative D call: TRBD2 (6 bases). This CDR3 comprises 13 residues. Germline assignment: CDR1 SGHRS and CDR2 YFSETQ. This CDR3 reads CAGSSVPLGGLFF. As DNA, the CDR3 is TGCGCCGGCAGCTCCGTCCCACTCGGGGGGCTGTTTTTT.